This TCR beta chain was documented in a study of blood T cell repertoires in COVID-19. The wider study: Sites across the United States, Italy and Spain contributed samples from acute and convalescent COVID-19. PBMCs, B-cell-depleted T cells, or T cells provided the cDNA or gDNA that made up the material.

As processed by the authors: Reference gene primers were amplified, and this amplification served to estimate nucleated cell counts. Assay used: immunoSEQ multiplex PCR; TCRdb lists only in-frame clones, some missing. V, J and clone size are taken as reported in that table, and D and trimming were inferred from the DNA itself. There are approximately 130,000 clones in the sample; around 87% occur only once, and under 3% lies in the top ten. Material: peripheral blood. The sequence derives from a man between 45 and 60 years old with active COVID-19.

The CDR3 spells CASSLQGNSNQPQHF. The CDR3 coding sequence is TGTGCCAGCAGCTTACAGGGGAATAGCAATCAGCCCCAGCATTTT. This chain connects TRBV7-2 to TRBJ1-5; possibly TRBD1 for D (6 bases). Germline lookup yields CDR1 SGHTA and CDR2 FQGNSA. V was clipped by 2 bases and J by 0 bases, with 8 bases between them. This CDR3 is 15 amino acids long.